This TCR beta chain derives from a study of tumor-infiltrating lymphocytes in primary liver carcinoma. V lost 0 bases, J lost 0 bases, and 7 bases lay in between. The CDR3 has 15 residues. CDR1 is SGHRS, CDR2 YFSETQ, per germline. Whole-study results and caveats: The proportion of top clones found throughout all five tumor regions was only about 7.5-24%.

The investigators made TCR beta cDNA from about 510 ng total RNA, using a constant-region primer. Researchers made the TCR beta libraries by running three nested multiplex PCR rounds with slightly modified ARM-PCR. Both of the initial two PCR rounds ran for around 10 cycles and employed TRBV1-TRBV30 forward primers alongside a C-beta reverse primer. TCRdb re-called the multiplex PCR reads through MiXCR, storing one row per CDR3 protein. This sample has 99,000 or so distinct CDR3 sequences, with roughly 80% found just once. Between roughly 20 and 30 mg of unsorted bulk tissue served as the source from which RNA and DNA were co-extracted. Surgical resection served as treatment for the primary liver carcinoma of these patients. Points on this clonotype: Its specificity is unknown.

The chain joins TRBV5-1 to TRBJ1-5; D ambiguous. The TCR originated in a man aged 35-49 years with primary liver carcinoma and hepatitis B virus infection. The sequencing input was liver tumor tissue from sampling region 3. Subset meaning: tumor region T3, left-lateral pole. The CDR3 sequence is CASSLGEISNQPQHF. CDR3 sequence (DNA): TGCGCCAGCAGCTTGGGGGAGATTAGCAATCAGCCCCAGCATTTT.